Listed below are T cell receptor beta chains from one sample, sequenced in a study of cytomegalovirus exposure and HLA in healthy donors. Clones were read by immunoSEQ multiplex PCR, and TCRdb kept only the in-frame ones, dropping some. Among under 200,000 clones listed, around 77% were seen once. Sequencing used PBMCs. The receptor source for this set is a man aged 25-40 years in good health and CMV-seronegative. The CDR3 runs from the conserved cysteine through the conserved F or W. The D gene is left open where the match is weak. Clone size is given for some rows only: seen once, a few or many times, or a class if the clone is expanded.

-	TRBV7-9	TRBJ2-1	TRBD2	TGTGCCAGCAGCTTATACCTACTAGCGGACAATGAGCAGTTCTTC	CASSLYLLADNEQFF
-	TRBV5-1	TRBJ2-5	TRBD1	TGCGCCAGCAGCCCAGGGACAGGGGAAGAGACCCAGTACTTC	CASSPGTGEETQYF
-	TRBV7-9	TRBJ1-4	-	TGTGCCAGCAGCAAGGGGGACAATGAAAAACTGTTTTTT	CASSKGDNEKLFF
-	TRBV18	TRBJ2-1	-	TGTGCCAGCTCACCACTAGCGTCAGGTTACAATGAGCAGTTCTTC	CASSPLASGYNEQFF
once	TRBV27	TRBJ1-6	-	TGTGCCAGCAGCCCCCAGGAAACGACACCCCTCCACTTT	CASSPQETTPLHF
-	TRBV9	TRBJ2-2	-	TGTGCCAGCAGCCGCGGGGTCGGGGAGCTGTTTTTT	CASSRGVGELFF
-	TRBV11-1	TRBJ2-3	-	TGTGCCAGCAGCCCGGTCTCCCCCCCTGCCTCCACAGATACGCAGTATTTT	CASSPVSPPASTDTQYF
few	TRBV15	TRBJ2-5	-	TGTGCCACCAGCAGAGATCCCGGGGTGGAGACCCAGTACTTC	CATSRDPGVETQYF
-	TRBV7-9	TRBJ1-1	TRBD1	TGTGCCAGCAGCTCTGGACAGGGGTTAAGCACTGAAGCTTTCTTT	CASSSGQGLSTEAFF
-	TRBV27	TRBJ2-1	-	TGTGCCAGCAGTTACACTAGGAATGAGCAGTTCTTC	CASSYTRNEQFF
once	TRBV4-1	TRBJ2-7	TRBD1	TGCGCCAGCAGCCTGGACAGGTACCACGAGCAGTACTTC	CASSLDRYHEQYF
-	TRBV7-3	TRBJ2-1	-	TGTGCCAGCAGCTTAGCGGCCTACAATGAGCAGTTCTTC	CASSLAAYNEQFF
-	TRBV28	TRBJ2-7	TRBD2	TGTGCCAGCAGTTTTAGGACTAGAGGCGACGAGCAGTACTTC	CASSFRTRGDEQYF
few	TRBV7-9	TRBJ1-5	-	TGTGCCAGCAGCTTAGGCGATGCTAGCAATCAGCCCCAGCATTTT	CASSLGDASNQPQHF
-	TRBV4-1	TRBJ1-1	-	TGCGCCAGCAGCCAAAATAACGGGGGGGGCACTGAAGCTTTCTTT	CASSQNNGGGTEAFF
once	TRBV18	TRBJ1-5	-	TGTGCCAGCTCACCAGCGTCAGGGAATTTAGGTCAGCCCCAGCATTTT	CASSPASGNLGQPQHF
-	TRBV19	TRBJ2-1	TRBD2	TGTGCCAGTAGCCCAGGGACTAGCGGGACGTATGAGCAGTTCTTC	CASSPGTSGTYEQFF
-	TRBV28	TRBJ1-2	TRBD1	TGTGCCAGCGGCAGGGGCCGGACAGGGCATGGCTACACCTTC	CASGRGRTGHGYTF
-	TRBV2	TRBJ2-1	-	TGTGCCAGCAGTGAACTAGTCTACAATGAGCAGTTCTTC	CASSELVYNEQFF
-	TRBV2	TRBJ1-6	-	TGTGCCAGCAGTGTCAGCAGGTTGCGTTCACCCCTCCACTTT	CASSVSRLRSPLHF
-	TRBV5-1	TRBJ1-3	TRBD1	TGCGCCAGCACACCAACGACAGGGACGGGAAACACCATATATTTT	CASTPTTGTGNTIYF
once	TRBV5-1	TRBJ2-3	TRBD2	TGCGCCAGCAGCTTCAGCGGGAGTAGCACAGATACGCAGTATTTT	CASSFSGSSTDTQYF
once	TRBV6-5	TRBJ2-5	TRBD2	TGTGCCAGCAGCCGTGGGACTAGCGGGTTGGAGACCCAGTACTTC	CASSRGTSGLETQYF
-	TRBV18	TRBJ2-7	TRBD1	TGTGCCAGCTCACCGGATCCGGGACAGGCGGGTCGGTACTTC	CASSPDPGQAGRYF
-	TRBV19	TRBJ1-1	-	TGTGCCAGTAGCCCATTGGGGGGCACTGAAGCTTTCTTT	CASSPLGGTEAFF
-	TRBV4-1	TRBJ1-2	-	TGCGCCAGCAGCCAACCATTGACAGGTTGGGGCTACACCTTC	CASSQPLTGWGYTF
few	TRBV7-9	TRBJ2-7	TRBD2	TGTGCCAGCAGCATACAAGCGGGAGCCACCGCTGGCGAGCAGTACTTC	CASSIQAGATAGEQYF
-	TRBV9	TRBJ2-3	-	TGTGCCAGCAGCGGGTCCGGGGGTGATCTTTCAGATACGCAGTATTTT	CASSGSGGDLSDTQYF
-	TRBV5-4	TRBJ2-1	TRBD2	TGTGCCAGCAGCGTCAGTACTAGCGGGAGTTTGTACAATGAGCAGTTCTTC	CASSVSTSGSLYNEQFF
-	TRBV2	TRBJ1-4	TRBD1	TGTGCCAGCAGCCAAAAATGGACAGGGGCAGGGGAAAAACTGTTTTTT	CASSQKWTGAGEKLFF
once	TRBV19	TRBJ1-1	-	TGTGCCAGCGGGGGGACGGGCGGTTTCTTT	CASGGTGGFF
-	TRBV27	TRBJ1-2	-	TGTGCCAGCAGCATGTGGGGAGGGGATGGCTACACCTTC	CASSMWGGDGYTF
-	TRBV6-4	TRBJ1-6	TRBD1	TGTGCCAGCAGTGACTCGACAGGGGGCAATTCACCCCTCCACTTT	CASSDSTGGNSPLHF
once	TRBV10-3	TRBJ1-5	-	TGTGCCATCAGTGAGCCAGGACAGTTTCAGCCCCAGCATTTT	CAISEPGQFQPQHF
-	TRBV5-6	TRBJ2-7	-	TGTGCCAGCAGCTTGGAATTTCAGGGGAAGCCGAGTGTCGAGCAGTACTTC	CASSLEFQGKPSVEQYF
few	TRBV6-5	TRBJ2-3	TRBD2	TGTGCCAGCAGTTATGGCCCTAGCGGAGATACGCAGTATTTT	CASSYGPSGDTQYF
-	TRBV28	TRBJ2-7	-	TGTGCCAGCAGTTTAGGGGCAACCAGCGAGCAGTACTTC	CASSLGATSEQYF
-	TRBV7-3	TRBJ2-7	-	TGTGCCAGCAGCTCTTCAACAGACCGATTTCGTAACGAGCAGTACTTC	CASSSSTDRFRNEQYF
once	TRBV30	TRBJ2-7	TRBD2	TGTGCCTGGAGTAACAGGTTGGAGGGAGGGGTCCCCTACGAGCAGTACTTC	CAWSNRLEGGVPYEQYF
-	TRBV4-1	TRBJ2-5	-	TGCGCCAGCAGCCAAGATCTTGGCAGCCAAGAGACCCAGTACTTC	CASSQDLGSQETQYF